The clone carrying this T cell receptor beta chain was detected ten times or more. The lymph nodes were axillary draining lymph nodes from breast cancer patients. TCRdb re-called the multiplex PCR reads through MiXCR, storing one row per CDR3 protein. Among approximately 190,000 distinct CDR3 sequences listed, around a third were seen once. These data originate in a study of breast tumors, draining lymph nodes, adjacent tissues. Per the germline V gene, CDR1 is LNHDA and CDR2 is SQIVND (reference sequence). The J segment lost 0 bases and the V segment lost 4 bases, leaving 5 bases of the junction unmatched. The CDR3 runs 16 residues.

The receptor comes from a female donor with breast cancer. Some clones in this sample may be carry-over from other donors' samples. The chain is built from TRBV19 and TRBJ1-4; 7 bases map to TRBD1. Sequencing was done on a sample of axillary lymph node tissue. As DNA, the CDR3 is TGTGCCAGTAGTACCCGACAGGGAGCAACTAATGAAAAACTGTTTTTT. Translating it yields CASSTRQGATNEKLFF.